These 13 T cell receptor beta chains were all obtained from the same sample, sequenced in a study of blood T cell repertoires in COVID-19. Profiled with immunoSEQ multiplex PCR; TCRdb holds only in-frame clones, not every one. The sample includes 30,000 to 40,000 clones, roughly 85% of them seen just once. Sequenced sample: peripheral blood. All receptors derive from an older woman with active COVID-19.

The chain is built from TRBV7-2 and TRBJ1-2, with TRBD1 matching over 7 bases. V dropped 5 bases and J dropped 11; count of bases not matched to a gene: 5. This CDR3 has 11 amino acids. Germline loops: CDR1 SGHTA, CDR2 FQGNSA. This CDR3 reads CASSPDRAYTF. For the CDR3, the DNA is TGTGCCAGCAGCCCCGACAGGGCTTACACCTTC.

The V gene is TRBV10-1, the J gene TRBJ2-4; tentative D call: TRBD1 (6 bases). Deletions cut 0 bases from V and 9 bases from J, with 12 bases between. The V gene's germline CDR1 is WNHNN and CDR2 SYGVQD (reference sequence). The CDR3 loop spans 14 amino acids. CDR3 in DNA: TGCGCCAGCAGTGAGTCTAAGGGGGAGAGCATTCAGTACTTC. This sequence encodes CASSESKGESIQYF.

V usage is TRBV18 and J usage is TRBJ2-3; D is possibly TRBD2 (6 bases). The CDR3 loop spans 15 amino acids. V was pared by 3 bases and J by 1 base, with 11 bases between. Germline lookup yields CDR1 KGHSH and CDR2 LQKENI. The CDR3 DNA sequence: TGTGCCAGCTCACCTTCGGGAGTTCGCACAGATACGCAGTATTTT. It yields the protein CASSPSGVRTDTQYF.

Regarding this clone: The junction differs from germline at one of its ends, possibly a read error. This chain joins TRBV7-7 and TRBJ2-2; D unresolved. CDR3 size: 17 residues. From germline, CDR1 is SSHAT and CDR2 FNYEAQ (reference sequence). The CDR3 nucleotides are TGTGCTAGCAGCTTCGGTCTAGGCACTACGAACACCGGGGAGCTGTTTTTT. As protein: CASSFGLGTTNTGELFF.

This clone was seen only once. The chain recombines TRBV30 with TRBJ1-1, with 7 bases lining up with TRBD1. V was pared by 5 bases and J by 5 bases, with 14 bases of the junction left unmatched. Germline V CDR1 and CDR2: GTSNPN, SVGIG (reference sequence). CDR3 length: 15 amino acids. The CDR3 region is CAWRQLDRDETEAFF. CDR3 nucleotide sequence: TGTGCCTGGCGACAACTCGACAGGGACGAAACTGAAGCTTTCTTT.

The gene calls are TRBV10-3 and TRBJ1-1, with D uncertain. CDR3 length: 15 residues. V was shortened by 4 bases and J by 0 bases, with 12 bases between the two germline ends. Germline loops: CDR1 ENHRY, CDR2 SYGVKD. The CDR3 sequence is CAISVGGAVNTEAFF. In DNA form, the CDR3 reads TGTGCCATCAGTGTAGGCGGCGCTGTGAACACTGAAGCTTTCTTT.

This clone has just one count. The chain has TRBV28 and TRBJ1-2; 8 bases are a match to TRBD1. The CDR3 runs to 14 residues. Germline CDR1 is MDHEN and CDR2 is SYDVKM. Trimming cost V 4 bases and J 7 bases; bases outside gene matches: 8. The CDR3: CASSYRSGGGGYTF. Written as DNA, the CDR3 is TGTGCCAGCAGTTATCGTTCAGGGGGCGGTGGCTACACCTTC.

This chain uses TRBV6-2 or TRBV6-3 with TRBJ2-5; a weak D match, TRBD2 (6 bases). This CDR3 is built from 13 residues. V dropped 3 bases and J dropped 5 bases, with 10 bases sitting between them. The germline CDR1 and CDR2 sequences are MNHEY and SVGEGT. CDR3: CASSYRAGETQYF. The CDR3 DNA reads as TGTGCCAGCAGTTATCGGGCGGGGGAGACCCAGTACTTC.

The chain links TRBV3-1 (or the pseudogene TRBV3-2) to TRBJ1-6, with 8 bases that match TRBD1. The CDR3 is 16 residues long. V lost 4 bases to trimming and J lost 8 bases; unmatched junction nucleotides: 10. From germline, CDR1 is LGHDT and CDR2 YNNKEL (reference sequence). CDR3 protein: CASSLGDRGGYSPLHF. As DNA, the CDR3 is TGTGCCAGCAGCCTGGGTGACAGGGGAGGGTATTCACCCCTCCACTTT.

V usage is TRBV20-1 and J usage is TRBJ2-7, with D unresolved. In germline, CDR1 is DFQATT, CDR2 SNEGSKA (reference sequence). V lost 6 bases, J lost 7 bases, and 10 bases lay in between. The CDR3 extends over 10 amino acids. The CDR3 here is CSASREEQYF. The CDR3, as DNA: TGCAGTGCGAGCCGTGAAGAGCAGTACTTC.

The chain is built from TRBV14 and TRBJ1-4; D may be TRBD1 (6 bases). CDR1 and CDR2 (germline): SGHDN, FVKESK. V gave up 7 bases and J gave up 7 bases, with 13 bases separating them. CDR3 length: 13 amino acids. The CDR3 nucleotides are TGTGCCAGCAAAAGGGGGTTAGGTGAAAAACTGTTTTTT. Protein product: CASKRGLGEKLFF. The complete variable domain, with remaining parts taken from reference TRBV14 and TRBJ1-4, reads EAGVTQFPSHSVIEKGQTVTLRCDPISGHDNLYWYRRVMGKEIKFLLHFVKESKQDESGMPNNRFLAERTGGTYSTLKVQPAELEDSGVYFCASKRGLGEKLFFGSGTQLSVL.

The V call is TRBV20-1, the J call TRBJ2-1; TRBD2 aligns across 7 bases. The CDR3 totals 13 residues. CDR1 and CDR2 from the germline V gene are DFQATT and SNEGSKA (reference sequence). Germline trimming cut 3 bases from V and 9 bases from J; bases unmatched to any gene: 8. CDR3 region: CSASGLGVSEQFF. As DNA, the CDR3 is TGCAGTGCTAGTGGACTAGGGGTTAGTGAGCAGTTCTTC.

This chain connects TRBV5-4 to TRBJ2-1; 7 bases map to TRBD2. There are 14 residues in the CDR3. From germline, CDR1 is SGHNT and CDR2 YYREEE (reference sequence). V lost 0 bases, J lost 5 bases, and 2 bases stayed unmatched. The DNA of the CDR3 is TGTGCCAGCAGCTTGGACGGGACTAACAATGAGCAGTTCTTC. It specifies CASSLDGTNNEQFF.